Below are 27 T cell receptor beta chains sequenced from a single sample in a study of cytomegalovirus exposure and HLA in healthy donors. The data were produced by immunoSEQ multiplex PCR, yet TCRdb's version contains in-frame clones alone and is incomplete. Of over 65,000 clones listed, around 94% are singletons. The sample taken for sequencing was PBMCs. These TCRs come from a woman aged 18-29 years in good health and CMV-seropositive.

This chain joins TRBV2 and TRBJ2-5; D call uncertain. The CDR3 runs to 11 residues. V gave up 5 bases and J gave up 5 bases, with 6 bases separating them. The V gene's germline CDR1 is SNHLY and CDR2 FYNNEI. The CDR3 coding sequence is TGTGCCAGCAGTTTTGAGGAGACCCAGTACTTC. Protein product: CASSFEETQYF.

The gene calls are TRBV4-3 and TRBJ2-6, with D perhaps TRBD2 (5 bases). Between the trimmed V and J ends, which lost 1 base and 3 bases, there was a span of 10 bases. The germline gives CDR1 LGHNA, CDR2 YSLEER. This CDR3 contains 16 residues. CDR3 bases: TGCGCCAGCAGCCAAGGCCCCGGGGATGGGGCCAACGTCCTGACTTTC. This gives the protein CASSQGPGDGANVLTF.

This chain uses TRBV7-2 with TRBJ2-6, with 9 bases identical to TRBD1. V shed 6 bases and J 0 bases; nucleotides not matched to a gene: 6. CDR3 length: 17 amino acids. CDR1 is SGHTA and CDR2 is FQGNSA in the germline V gene. The CDR3 here is CASSTGTGYSGANVLTF. CDR3 DNA sequence: TGTGCCAGCAGTACCGGGACAGGGTACTCTGGGGCCAACGTCCTGACTTTC.

The chain links TRBV2 to TRBJ2-3; 13 bases line up with TRBD2. V dropped 6 bases and J dropped 8; count of bases not matched to a gene: 14. This CDR3 is built from 17 residues. Germline V CDR1 and CDR2: SNHLY, FYNNEI. The CDR3 loop reads CASRGLTSGGTGGTQYF. CDR3 sequence (DNA): TGTGCCAGCAGGGGACTGACTAGCGGGGGGACCGGGGGTACGCAGTATTTT.

The gene calls are TRBV4-1 and TRBJ2-7; the match to TRBD1 covers 7 bases. With 3 bases clipped from V and 3 bases from J, the junction kept 5 bases outside the gene matches. The germline V gene has CDR1 MGHRA and CDR2 YSYEKL. The CDR3 loop spans 14 amino acids. The CDR3 sequence is CASSQERGHYEQYF. Here the CDR3 DNA reads TGCGCCAGCAGCCAGGAAAGGGGGCACTACGAGCAGTACTTC.

The CDR3 sequence is CASSPSGTYEQYF. The CDR3 DNA is TGTGCCAGCAGCCCCTCGGGAACCTACGAGCAGTACTTC. The chain uses TRBV16 and TRBJ2-7; possible D gene TRBD2, 5 bases. The CDR3 spans 13 residues. The germline gives CDR1 KGHSY, CDR2 FQNENV. The V and J ends lost 4 bases and 2 bases respectively, with 9 bases between them.

The CDR3 nucleotides are TGCGCCAGCAGCCAAGATGGCTACCGGGACAGGAATGAAAAACTGTTTTTT. Encoded protein: CASSQDGYRDRNEKLFF. The chain links TRBV4-3 to TRBJ1-4, with TRBD1 matching 8 bases. The CDR3 consists of 17 residues. V shed 0 bases and J 5 bases; nucleotides not matched to a gene: 8. The germline CDR1 and CDR2 sequences are LGHNA and YSLEER.

The CDR3 region is CASSSIYRQGPNTGELFF. The CDR3 nucleotides are TGTGCCAGTAGTTCTATATACCGACAGGGCCCGAACACCGGGGAGCTGTTTTTT. V is TRBV19 and J is TRBJ2-2; 7 bases map to TRBD1. Germline V gives CDR1 LNHDA, CDR2 SQIVND (reference sequence). This CDR3 comprises 18 residues. Unmatched junction bases numbered 12, after V lost 5 bases and J lost 0 bases.

This chain links TRBV5-1 with TRBJ2-3; perhaps TRBD1 as D (6 bases). CDR1 SGHRS and CDR2 YFSETQ come from the germline V gene. This CDR3 is built from 15 residues. Trimming cost V 4 bases and J 0 bases, with 12 bases left between them. CDR3 protein: CASSPRTASTDTQYF. In nucleotides, the CDR3 is TGCGCCAGCAGCCCAAGGACAGCTAGCACAGATACGCAGTATTTT.

This rearrangement joins TRBV15 to TRBJ1-5; D not certain. The CDR3 is 15 amino acids. The germline gives CDR1 LNHNV, CDR2 YYDKDF (reference sequence). The V end was cut by 0 bases, the J end by 0 bases, with 6 bases between. CDR3 nucleotide sequence: TGTGCCACCAGCAGAGATCGGGGTAGCAATCAGCCCCAGCATTTT. This translates into CATSRDRGSNQPQHF.

V gene TRBV7-9 combines with J gene TRBJ1-4; 7 bases map to TRBD1. The V and J ends lost 5 bases and 4 bases, in that order; junction bases with no gene match: 7. Germline V gene data show CDR1 as SEHNR and CDR2 as FQNEAQ (reference sequence). This CDR3 is built from 15 residues. The DNA for the CDR3 is TGTGCCAGCAGCCGATCACAGGGGATTAATGAAAAACTGTTTTTT. Encoded protein: CASSRSQGINEKLFF.

The rearrangement joins TRBV5-1 to TRBJ2-7; 10 bases are shared with TRBD1. The V gene's germline CDR1 is SGHRS and CDR2 YFSETQ. The V and J ends lost 4 bases and 2 bases, in that order; junction bases with no gene match: 3. The CDR3 has 14 residues. The CDR3 DNA reads TGCGCCAGCAGCCCCGGACAGGGGGCCTACGAGCAGTACTTC. Its translation: CASSPGQGAYEQYF.

The rearrangement links TRBV7-2 to TRBJ1-2; 9 positions match TRBD1. The junction had 7 bases not matched to a gene; V was cut back by 2 bases and J by 6 bases. Germline V CDR1 and CDR2: SGHTA, FQGNSA. The CDR3 contains 15 residues. CDR3 loop: CASSLMGQGSDGYTF. The CDR3 DNA reads as TGTGCCAGCAGCTTAATGGGACAGGGTTCGGATGGCTACACCTTC.

The gene calls are TRBV5-5 and TRBJ1-1; D might be TRBD1 (5 bases). Germline CDR1 is SGHKS and CDR2 is YYEKEE (reference sequence). Trimming pared 0 bases from V and 4 bases from J, leaving 10 bases between. This CDR3 is built from 14 residues. CDR3: CASSLEAGGTEAFF. In DNA, the CDR3 is TGTGCCAGCAGCTTGGAGGCCGGGGGCACTGAAGCTTTCTTT.

The V and J genes are TRBV4-1 and TRBJ2-3; the match to TRBD2 covers 10 bases. This CDR3 contains 15 residues. The trim removed 1 base at V and 4 bases at J, leaving 2 bases unmatched. Germline values: CDR1 MGHRA, CDR2 YSYEKL. The CDR3 DNA reads as TGCGCCAGCAGCCAAGGGCTAGCGGGGGCAGATACGCAGTATTTT. Amino acids: CASSQGLAGADTQYF.

This chain uses TRBV11-3 with TRBJ2-1; TRBD2 matches at 7 bases. This CDR3 contains 16 residues. V shed 4 bases, J shed 5 bases, and the junction held 11 bases outside the gene matches. Germline V gene lookup returns CDR1 SGHNT and CDR2 YENEEA. CDR3 sequence reads: CASSSQAGKPNNEQFF. The CDR3 DNA sequence: TGTGCCAGCAGCTCCCAAGCGGGAAAGCCCAACAATGAGCAGTTCTTC.

Only one count was recorded for this clone. This chain links TRBV10-1 with TRBJ2-5, with D possibly matching TRBD2 (5 bases). This CDR3 contains 13 residues. Germline V CDR1 and CDR2: WNHNN, SYGVQD (reference sequence). The ends were cut back, 5 bases at V and 1 base at J, with 8 bases in the middle. The CDR3 is CASSRGVQETQYF. In nucleotides, the CDR3 is TGCGCCAGCAGTCGGGGTGTCCAAGAGACCCAGTACTTC.

This clone appeared once. This chain joins TRBV5-4 and TRBJ1-3, with 8 positions matching TRBD1. CDR3 size: 13 residues. In germline, CDR1 is SGHNT, CDR2 YYREEE (reference sequence). Trimming at V came to 4 bases and at J to 8 bases, leaving 5 bases not matched to a gene. Here the CDR3 DNA reads TGTGCCAGCAGCCGCGGACAGGGAGACACCATATATTTT. It specifies CASSRGQGDTIYF.

The rearrangement links TRBV11-2 to TRBJ2-5, with TRBD1 matching 9 bases. The CDR3 length is 14 residues. V shed 3 bases, J shed 5 bases, and the junction held 4 bases outside the gene matches. Germline lookup yields CDR1 SGHAT and CDR2 FQNNGV. The CDR3 DNA reads as TGTGCCAGCAGCTTCCGGGACAGGGTGGAGACCCAGTACTTC. Its protein product is CASSFRDRVETQYF.

This clone is a singleton in its sample. The CDR3 is CASSPGQGFYEQFF. CDR3 nucleotides: TGTGCCAGCAGCCCGGGACAGGGGTTCTATGAGCAGTTCTTC. The chain combines TRBV27 with TRBJ2-1; 10 nucleotides align to TRBD1. Germline assignment: CDR1 MNHEY and CDR2 SMNVEV (reference sequence). With V trimmed by 6 bases and J by 8 bases, 7 bases remained unmatched. The CDR3 is 14 residues long.

The chain recombines TRBV5-6 with TRBJ1-5; D possibly corresponds to TRBD1 (6 bases). Germline CDR1 reads SGHDT; CDR2 reads YYEEEE. The V end was cut by 4 bases, the J end by 4 bases, with 18 bases between. The CDR3 totals 16 residues. In DNA form, the CDR3 reads TGTGCCAGCAGCCGCGGGGGGCACCACGTAAATCAGCCCCAGCATTTT. Amino acids: CASSRGGHHVNQPQHF.

The V and J genes are TRBV2 and TRBJ1-4; D perhaps matches TRBD1 (5 bases). This CDR3 comprises 14 residues. The ends were cut back, 1 base at V and 5 bases at J, with 8 bases in the middle. Germline V gives CDR1 SNHLY, CDR2 FYNNEI. CDR3 nucleotide sequence: TGTGCCAGCAGTGAAGTGACAGTGAATGAAAAACTGTTTTTT. Its translation is CASSEVTVNEKLFF. The full variable domain, completed using reference TRBV2 and TRBJ1-4, is EPEVTQTPSHQVTQMGQEVILRCVPISNHLYFYWYRQILGQKVEFLVSFYNNEISEKSEIFDDQFSVERPDGSNFTLKIRSTKLEDSAMYFCASSEVTVNEKLFFGSGTQLSVL.

V and J are TRBV5-4 and TRBJ2-7; 8 nucleotides line up with TRBD2. The CDR3 loop spans 15 amino acids. V lost 3 bases to trimming and J lost 2 bases; unmatched junction nucleotides: 7. CDR1 is SGHNT, CDR2 YYREEE, per germline (reference sequence). This CDR3 is CASSSRTGGPYEQYF. The DNA of the CDR3 is TGTGCCAGCAGCTCCCGGACGGGGGGGCCCTACGAGCAGTACTTC.

V and J are TRBV7-3 and TRBJ2-5; 8 bases agree with TRBD2. From germline, CDR1 is SGHTA and CDR2 FQGTGA. Trimming at V came to 2 bases and at J to 4 bases, leaving 6 bases not matched to a gene. This CDR3 is 15 amino acids long. In DNA form, the CDR3 reads TGTGCCAGCAGCTTAGCGGGAGGACCGGGAGAGACCCAGTACTTC. Translated, it gives CASSLAGGPGETQYF.

V is TRBV9 and J is TRBJ2-1, with 10 bases aligning to TRBD2. The germline V gene encodes CDR1 SGDLS and CDR2 YYNGEE. V shed 4 bases, J shed 11 bases, and the junction held 18 bases outside the gene matches. The CDR3 covers 17 residues. The DNA of the CDR3 is TGTGCCAGCAGCCCCACCCTTGGGGGACTAGCGTATGAGCAGCAGTTCTTC. Translating gives CASSPTLGGLAYEQQFF.

The gene calls are TRBV5-4 and TRBJ2-5, with D possibly being TRBD1 (6 bases). Trimming pared 4 bases from V and 3 bases from J, leaving 16 bases between. CDR3 length: 15 amino acids. The V gene's germline CDR1 is SGHNT and CDR2 YYREEE (reference sequence). The CDR3 nucleotides read TGTGCCAGCAGCCACGCGCGCGGACAGAAAGAGACCCAGTACTTC. Encoded protein: CASSHARGQKETQYF.

The V call is TRBV27, the J call TRBJ2-2; D is unresolved. This CDR3 has 12 amino acids. V dropped 5 bases and J dropped 3 bases, with 4 bases sitting between them. The V gene's germline CDR1 is MNHEY and CDR2 SMNVEV (reference sequence). CDR3 bases: TGTGCCAGCAGTCTTTACACCGGGGAGCTGTTTTTT. It is translated as CASSLYTGELFF.